One and the same sample provided the 25 T cell receptor beta chains below, sequenced in a study of T-cell memory formation after mild COVID-19. TCRdb redid the calling of the 5' RACE reads with MiXCR, one entry per CDR3 protein. The sample comprises around 300,000 distinct CDR3 sequences, roughly an eighth of which are singletons, and about 20% rests with the top ten. Specimen: PBMCs or a T cell subset sorted from them (not recorded which). Source of these receptors: a man aged 18-30 years who had mild COVID-19 (a few samples of this study predate the infection). Cell type and time point are not known.

The chain recombines TRBV3-2 with TRBJ1-1; the table gives TRBD1 as D, unverified against the DNA. TRBV3-2 is listed as a pseudogene. The CDR3 runs 15 residues. The CDR3 protein is CASSRADRRSTEAFF. The CDR3 region has the DNA TGTGCCAGCAGCCGGGCGGATAGGAGATCGACTGAAGCTTTCTTT.

This chain uses TRBV5-1 with TRBJ1-1, with D perhaps TRBD1 (5 bases). Deletions cut 0 bases from V and 2 bases from J, with 20 bases between. The CDR3 length is 18 residues. Germline V gene sequence: CDR1 SGHRS, CDR2 YFSETQ. The CDR3 nucleotides are TGCGCCAGCAGCTTGGTATCGGTGACGACCGGGGCTAACACTGAAGCTTTCTTT. The encoded protein is CASSLVSVTTGANTEAFF. Complete variable domain (other parts from reference TRBV5-1 and TRBJ1-1): KAGVTQTPRYLIKTRGQQVTLSCSPISGHRSVSWYQQTPGQGLQFLFEYFSETQRNKGNFPGRFSGRQFSNSRSEMNVSTLELGDSALYLCASSLVSVTTGANTEAFFGQGTRLTVV.

In its sample, this clonotype was seen a few times. This chain joins TRBV6-5 and TRBJ2-5; D unclear. V was trimmed by 6 bases and J by 4 bases, leaving 18 bases between them. The CDR3 runs 15 residues. CDR1 is MNHEY and CDR2 is SVGAGI in the germline V gene. DNA for the CDR3: TGTGCCAGCAGCTCCAGGTGGGGTCGCGGAGAGACCCAGTACTTC. This translates into CASSSRWGRGETQYF.

The chain is built from TRBV7-8 and TRBJ2-1, with 7 bases aligning to TRBD2. The CDR3 is 15 residues long. Losses at the gene ends were 3 bases for V and 7 bases for J; bases not matched to a gene: 9. The germline CDR1 and CDR2 sequences are SGHVS and FQNEAQ. CDR3 residues: CASSFGGGGGNEQFF. DNA for the CDR3: TGTGCCAGCAGCTTCGGCGGAGGCGGGGGAAATGAGCAGTTCTTC.

The V and J genes are TRBV7-3 and TRBJ2-5, with a weak D call TRBD1 (6 bases). Trimming stripped 2 bases from V and 6 bases from J, with 10 bases between. CDR1 and CDR2 from the germline V gene are SGHTA and FQGTGA. There are 13 residues in the CDR3. This chain's CDR3 is CASSLQGFQTQYF. The CDR3 DNA sequence: TGTGCCAGCAGCTTACAGGGGTTTCAGACCCAGTACTTC.

The chain links TRBV27 to TRBJ2-3; no clear D gene. Trimming shortened V by 10 bases and J by 2 bases, and 10 bases separated the two germline ends. Germline V gene sequence: CDR1 MNHEY, CDR2 SMNVEV (reference sequence). The CDR3 runs 12 residues. CDR3 DNA: TGTGCCACCCCACACCTCACAGATACGCAGTATTTT. This translates into CATPHLTDTQYF.

J is TRBJ1-2 and V is TRBV7-2; possible D gene TRBD1, 5 bases. V was pared by 5 bases and J by 0 bases, with 13 bases between. Germline assignment: CDR1 SGHTA and CDR2 FQGNSA. The CDR3 runs 15 residues. For the CDR3, the DNA is TGTGCCAGCAGCGCAGTCAGGGTAGCTAACTATGGCTACACCTTC. Translating it yields CASSAVRVANYGYTF. The entire variable domain, with the rest obtained from reference TRBV7-2 and TRBJ1-2, is as follows: GAGVSQSPSNKVTEKGKDVELRCDPISGHTALYWYRQSLGQGLEFLIYFQGNSAPDKSGLPSDRFSAERTGGSVSTLTIQRTQQEDSAVYLCASSAVRVANYGYTFGSGTRLTVV.

This clonotype appeared a few times. The chain carries TRBV20-1 and TRBJ1-1; D is unresolved. Between the trimmed V and J ends, which lost 4 bases and 4 bases, there was a span of 13 bases. Germline V gene sequence: CDR1 DFQATT, CDR2 SNEGSKA (reference sequence). The CDR3 has 13 residues. The CDR3 loop is CSAIPRARTEAFF. The DNA for the CDR3 is TGCAGTGCTATACCGAGGGCCCGCACTGAAGCTTTCTTT.

The chain recombines TRBV7-9 with TRBJ2-3, with no clear D. The CDR3 runs 16 residues. Per germline, CDR1 SEHNR and CDR2 FQNEAQ (reference sequence). V was clipped by 5 bases and J by 4 bases, with 19 bases between them. The CDR3: CASSQEWLPPADTQYF. The CDR3 region has the DNA TGTGCCAGCAGCCAGGAGTGGCTACCTCCAGCAGATACGCAGTATTTT.

This sequence joins TRBV27 and TRBJ2-1; TRBD2 aligns across 7 bases. The germline V gene has CDR1 MNHEY and CDR2 SMNVEV (reference sequence). The CDR3 extends over 16 amino acids. The ends lost 7 bases at V and 2 bases at J; junction bases unmatched: 11. The CDR3: CASTRAGLSAYNEQFF. The DNA for the CDR3 is TGTGCCAGCACCCGGGCGGGACTATCTGCCTACAATGAGCAGTTCTTC.

This clonotype was detected many times. The V call is TRBV5-1, the J call TRBJ2-3; 7 bases line up with TRBD1. V was pared by 2 bases and J by 6 bases, with 6 bases of the junction left unmatched. CDR1 and CDR2 (germline): SGHRS, YFSETQ. This CDR3 is 14 amino acids long. The CDR3 sequence: CASSFDRVWDTQYF. The CDR3 nucleotides are TGCGCCAGCAGCTTTGACAGGGTTTGGGATACGCAGTATTTT.

This clonotype has a count of ten or more. V gene TRBV10-3 combines with J gene TRBJ1-1; perhaps TRBD1 as D (5 bases). V was clipped by 9 bases and J by 4 bases, with 21 bases between them. CDR3 length equals 15 residues. Germline values: CDR1 ENHRY, CDR2 SYGVKD. CDR3 in DNA: TGTGCCATAGGGACGGCCGCCCGGCGGGGCACTGAAGCTTTCTTT. Protein product: CAIGTAARRGTEAFF.

The chain uses TRBV10-3 and TRBJ2-7, with 7 bases aligning to TRBD2. The CDR3 is 13 residues long. Germline V gene lookup returns CDR1 ENHRY and CDR2 SYGVKD. After removal of 6 bases from V and 5 bases from J, the junction contained 7 bases not matched to a gene. CDR3 amino acids: CAISLERGHEQYV. The DNA of the CDR3 is TGTGCCATCAGCCTTGAGCGGGGTCACGAGCAGTACGTC.

This clonotype showed up just a few times. The chain employs TRBV7-9 and TRBJ2-1, with 8 nucleotides matching TRBD2. The CDR3 runs to 17 residues. Germline trimming cut 5 bases from V and 2 bases from J; bases unmatched to any gene: 11. CDR1 and CDR2 from the germline V gene are SEHNR and FQNEAQ (reference sequence). CDR3 DNA: TGTGCCAGCAGCCCACCGGCAGCGGGGGACGCCTACAATGAGCAGTTCTTC. Protein product: CASSPPAAGDAYNEQFF.

The gene calls are TRBV28 and TRBJ1-1, with D maybe TRBD1 (6 bases). V shed 3 bases and J shed 1 base, with 15 bases lying between them. The germline V gene encodes CDR1 MDHEN and CDR2 SYDVKM. The CDR3 is 16 residues long. In DNA form, the CDR3 reads TGTGCCAGCAGTTTTTTGGGCGACAGGCCGAACACTGAAGCTTTCTTT. This gives the protein CASSFLGDRPNTEAFF.

This clonotype appeared a few times. The genes are TRBV12-3 or TRBV12-4 and TRBJ2-6; TRBD2 matches at 10 bases. The CDR3 has 17 residues. With V trimmed by 6 bases and J by 0 bases, 5 bases remained unmatched. CDR3 DNA sequence: TGTGCCAGCAGCCCTAGCGGGGGATACTCTGGGGCCAACGTCCTGACTTTC. It is translated as CASSPSGGYSGANVLTF.

The CDR3 here is CASQRGVSIGYNEQFF. Here the CDR3 DNA reads TGTGCCAGCCAGCGGGGGGTTTCGATCGGCTACAATGAGCAGTTCTTC. V usage is TRBV9 and J usage is TRBJ2-1, with TRBD2 matching 9 bases. The CDR3 runs to 16 residues. From germline, CDR1 is SGDLS and CDR2 YYNGEE. V lost 7 bases and J lost 3; bases outside the gene matches: 11.

The gene calls are TRBV4-1 and TRBJ2-3, with 10 bases lining up with TRBD2. The germline V gene encodes CDR1 MGHRA and CDR2 YSYEKL. The V and J ends lost 1 base and 7 bases, in that order; junction bases with no gene match: 5. The CDR3 contains 15 residues. The DNA for the CDR3 is TGCGCCAGCAGCCAAGCAAGCGGGGGGGCGAATACGCAGTATTTT. This encodes CASSQASGGANTQYF.

This clonotype was counted many times. J is TRBJ1-2 and V is TRBV5-1, with 10 bases fitting TRBD1. This CDR3 contains 14 residues. Unmatched junction bases numbered 5, after V lost 4 bases and J lost 5 bases. Looked up from germline, CDR1 is SGHRS and CDR2 is YFSETQ. Written as DNA, the CDR3 is TGCGCCAGCAGCCCTCCGGACAGGGGGTATGGCTACACCTTC. It translates to CASSPPDRGYGYTF.

In its sample, this clonotype was seen a few times. V usage is TRBV19 and J usage is TRBJ1-1; D unresolved. The V gene lost 4 bases and the J gene lost 0 bases, with 6 bases spanning the gap. Germline V gene sequence: CDR1 LNHDA, CDR2 SQIVND (reference sequence). The CDR3 loop spans 13 amino acids. CDR3 DNA sequence: TGTGCCAGTAGTACGCAGATGAACACTGAAGCTTTCTTT. Amino acids: CASSTQMNTEAFF.

Comment on this clonotype: One junction end does not reproduce the germline sequence, and a read error may be involved. The chain has TRBV25-1 and TRBJ1-1; the D is unclear. Germline V gives CDR1 MGHDK, CDR2 SYGVNS. The CDR3 has 12 amino acids. The CDR3 nucleotides read TGTGCCAGCAGTGAACCTTGGGAGCCGAGTATCTTT. Translating gives CASSEPWEPSIF.

The J gene is TRBJ1-1, the V gene TRBV7-8, with D maybe TRBD1 (6 bases). CDR3 length: 18 residues. Per germline, CDR1 SGHVS and CDR2 FQNEAQ. Deletions cut 4 bases from V and 0 bases from J, with 21 bases between. CDR3 sequence (DNA): TGTGCCAGCAGCTCCCAGCTTCCGAGGGGGATCCTGAACACTGAAGCTTTCTTT. This codes for CASSSQLPRGILNTEAFF.

This clonotype appeared many times. CDR3 protein: CASSLEADRTPPQNTGELFF. The CDR3 DNA follows: TGTGCCAGCAGCTTAGAGGCTGACAGAACCCCACCACAGAACACCGGGGAGCTGTTTTTT. V usage is TRBV5-8 and J usage is TRBJ2-2; a weak D match, TRBD1 (5 bases). Germline V lookup: CDR1 SGHTS, CDR2 YDEGEE. The CDR3 loop spans 20 amino acids. The V gene lost 2 bases and the J gene lost 1 base, with 24 bases spanning the gap.

At least ten counts were recorded for this clonotype. The chain uses TRBV7-2 and TRBJ2-7; D might be TRBD1 or TRBD2, each matching 5 bases. Germline values: CDR1 SGHTA, CDR2 FQGNSA. V dropped 5 bases and J dropped 6 bases, with 17 bases sitting between them. This CDR3 contains 14 residues. The CDR3 protein is CASSPTNMGVEQYF. The CDR3 nucleotides read TGTGCCAGCAGCCCTACCAACATGGGGGTCGAGCAGTACTTC.

The chain links TRBV6-5 to TRBJ2-1; 10 bases are a match to TRBD2. The CDR3 length is 14 residues. The ends lost 2 bases at V and 6 bases at J; junction bases unmatched: 1. Germline V CDR1 and CDR2: MNHEY, SVGAGI. For the CDR3, the DNA is TGTGCCAGCAGTTACCTAGCGGGGGTCAATGAGCAGTTCTTC. It codes for CASSYLAGVNEQFF.